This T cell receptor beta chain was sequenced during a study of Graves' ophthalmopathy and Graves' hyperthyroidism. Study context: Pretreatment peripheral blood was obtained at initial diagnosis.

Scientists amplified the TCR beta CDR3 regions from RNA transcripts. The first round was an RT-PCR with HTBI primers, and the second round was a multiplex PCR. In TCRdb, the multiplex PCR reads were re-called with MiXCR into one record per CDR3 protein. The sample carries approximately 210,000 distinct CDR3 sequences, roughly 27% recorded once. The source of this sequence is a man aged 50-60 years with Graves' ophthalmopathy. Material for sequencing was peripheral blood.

CDR3 in amino acids: CASREGVDNQPQHF. The CDR3 DNA is TGTGCCAGCAGGGAAGGGGTTGATAATCAGCCCCAGCATTTT. The gene calls are TRBV28 and TRBJ1-5; TRBD1 is a possible D gene (5 bases). The CDR3 covers 14 residues. Per germline, CDR1 MDHEN and CDR2 SYDVKM. With 6 bases removed from V and 4 bases from J, the gap between germline ends came to 13 bases.